This TCR beta chain is drawn from a study of regulatory T cells in long-lasting Graves disease. Germline V gene sequence: CDR1 SGHVS, CDR2 FNYEAQ. CDR3 size: 14 residues. Trimming cost V 3 bases and J 6 bases, with 13 bases left between them. Overall study results and limits: Having few samples may have compromised the accuracy. With some 2,500 shared public clonotypes, persistent patients exceeded new patients, who shared over 850.

As regards this clonotype: The antigen is unknown.

TCR beta libraries were built with iRepertoire HTBI primers and Arm-PCR of CDR3 regions. Original processing notes: Identification of gene segments yielded some 60 TRBV and about 14 TRBJ across samples. One entry per CDR3 protein, called by TCRdb with MiXCR from the multiplex PCR reads. The V and J calls come from TCRdb's annotation, not from the publication. The table lists 700,000 or so distinct CDR3 sequences, about 30% of them singletons. Time point denoted: persistent/refractory GD, antithyroid drugs over 5 years with positive TRAb. There was RNA extracted from PBMCs, and the TCR library was made from it. The diagnosis of Graves' disease used American Thyroid Association guidelines.

This clonotype was sampled from a female donor with Graves disease. The chain employs TRBV7-6 and TRBJ2-3; TRBD1 is a possible D gene (7 bases). Here the sequenced sample was peripheral blood mononuclear cells (PBMCs), taken when the disease was refractory, from a patient treated with antithyroid drugs. The CDR3 bases are TGTGCCAGCAGCTTGGCGACAGGGAGGGATACGCAGTATTTT. Its translation is CASSLATGRDTQYF.